This passage covers 26 T cell receptor beta chains from one sample sequenced in a study of cytomegalovirus exposure and HLA in healthy donors. The PCR had 60 Vbeta and 13 Jbeta primers. Libraries were prepared by immunoSEQ multiplex PCR; TCRdb keeps only in-frame clonotypes and omits some of them. The sample has about 110,000 clones, over 75% seen once; the top ten hold 3.6%. Sequences were obtained from PBMCs. The receptors derive from a man in his 60s in good health and CMV-seronegative.

This sequence joins TRBV29-1 and TRBJ2-3; 7 positions match TRBD1. The CDR3 loop spans 13 amino acids. The V gene end was trimmed by 7 bases and the J gene end by 3 bases; junction bases not matched to a gene: 7. Germline CDR1 SQVTM, CDR2 ANQGSEA. The CDR3 DNA reads as TGCAGCGGGCGGACAGGAGGAACAGATACGCAGTATTTT. Its protein is CSGRTGGTDTQYF.

The V call is TRBV9, the J call TRBJ2-1; a possible D gene is TRBD2 (6 bases). V was cut by 2 bases and J by 0 bases, with 12 bases left in between. CDR1 and CDR2 from the germline V gene are SGDLS and YYNGEE. There are 16 residues in the CDR3. CDR3 amino acids: CASSVKTGDSYNEQFF. Here the CDR3 DNA reads TGTGCCAGCAGCGTTAAAACGGGGGACTCCTACAATGAGCAGTTCTTC. The complete variable domain, with remaining parts taken from reference TRBV9 and TRBJ2-1, reads DSGVTQTPKHLITATGQRVTLRCSPRSGDLSVYWYQQSLDQGLQFLIQYYNGEERAKGNILERFSAQQFPDLHSELNLSSLELGDSALYFCASSVKTGDSYNEQFFGPGTRLTVL.

The V and J genes are TRBV5-1 and TRBJ1-2, with 12 positions matching TRBD1. CDR3 size: 14 residues. V lost 3 bases, J lost 7 bases, and 4 bases stayed unmatched. Germline-derived CDR1 and CDR2 are SGHRS and YFSETQ. The CDR3 sequence is CASSSGTGGFGYTF. The CDR3 DNA follows: TGCGCCAGCAGCTCCGGGACAGGGGGCTTTGGCTACACCTTC. Variable domain in full (rest from reference TRBV5-1 and TRBJ1-2): KAGVTQTPRYLIKTRGQQVTLSCSPISGHRSVSWYQQTPGQGLQFLFEYFSETQRNKGNFPGRFSGRQFSNSRSEMNVSTLELGDSALYLCASSSGTGGFGYTFGSGTRLTVV.

V gene TRBV5-1 combines with J gene TRBJ1-6, with TRBD1 matching over 8 bases. With V trimmed by 6 bases and J by 10 bases, 9 bases remained unmatched. CDR1 is SGHRS, CDR2 YFSETQ, per germline. This CDR3 is built from 14 residues. CDR3: CASTRGREGSPLHF. The DNA for the CDR3 is TGCGCCAGCACCAGGGGGCGAGAGGGATCACCCCTCCACTTT.

This clone was found a few times. J is TRBJ1-1 and V is TRBV5-6; D perhaps matches TRBD1 (5 bases). CDR1 and CDR2 (germline): SGHDT, YYEEEE. This CDR3 has 15 residues. With 4 bases removed from V and 2 bases from J, the gap between germline ends came to 15 bases. DNA of the CDR3: TGTGCCAGCAGCCCACCCCCCAGGGTTAACACTGAAGCTTTCTTT. This sequence encodes CASSPPPRVNTEAFF.

The chain links TRBV4-2 to TRBJ1-3; 9 nucleotides align to TRBD1. The CDR3 runs to 18 residues. The V gene's germline CDR1 is LGHNA and CDR2 YNFKEQ. V shed 1 base, J shed 3 bases, and the junction held 10 bases outside the gene matches. The CDR3 nucleotides are TGTGCCAGCAGCCAAGGCAGCTTTACAGGGGGCAGTGGAAACACCATATATTTT. Translated: CASSQGSFTGGSGNTIYF.

The chain uses TRBV15 and TRBJ2-7; D possibly matches TRBD1 or TRBD2 (5 bases each). With 0 bases removed from V and 3 bases from J, the gap between germline ends came to 9 bases. CDR3 size: 14 residues. Germline-derived CDR1 and CDR2 are LNHNV and YYDKDF (reference sequence). The CDR3 is CATSRDRGDYEQYV. The CDR3 nucleotides read TGTGCCACCAGCAGAGATCGAGGGGACTACGAGCAGTACGTC.

This clone has more than one count but fewer than ten. This chain connects TRBV5-1 to TRBJ2-2; TRBD2 matches 8 bases. Germline V gene lookup returns CDR1 SGHRS and CDR2 YFSETQ. The CDR3 is 15 residues long. V dropped 7 bases and J dropped 6; count of bases not matched to a gene: 11. CDR3 coding DNA: TGCGCCAGCCAACCCCCGGGGGGGCTCGCCGGGGAGCTGTTTTTT. Amino acid sequence: CASQPPGGLAGELFF. Based on the CDR3 plus reference TRBV5-1 and TRBJ2-2, the full variable domain is KAGVTQTPRYLIKTRGQQVTLSCSPISGHRSVSWYQQTPGQGLQFLFEYFSETQRNKGNFPGRFSGRQFSNSRSEMNVSTLELGDSALYLCASQPPGGLAGELFFGEGSRLTVL.

This clone was seen only a few times. The gene calls are TRBV5-1 and TRBJ2-3, with D tentatively TRBD2 (7 bases). The germline V gene has CDR1 SGHRS and CDR2 YFSETQ. Trimming cost V 0 bases and J 5 bases, with 13 bases left between them. The CDR3 consists of 15 residues. The CDR3 loop reads CASSLGGGNQDTQYF. The DNA of the CDR3 is TGCGCCAGCAGCTTGGGCGGGGGCAACCAAGATACGCAGTATTTT.

This clone has only a few counts. The chain carries TRBV5-4 and TRBJ1-1; the match to TRBD1 covers 7 bases. CDR1 and CDR2 from the germline V gene are SGHNT and YYREEE (reference sequence). Losses at the gene ends were 4 bases for V and 3 bases for J; bases not matched to a gene: 0. There are 12 residues in the CDR3. CDR3 sequence reads: CASSQGDTEAFF. Here the CDR3 DNA reads TGTGCCAGCAGCCAGGGGGACACTGAAGCTTTCTTT.

The V gene is TRBV2, the J gene TRBJ1-2, with TRBD1 as a possible D gene (5 bases). Germline CDR1 reads SNHLY; CDR2 reads FYNNEI. The germline V and J ends were trimmed by 1 base and 4 bases, with 10 bases remaining between them. This CDR3 contains 14 residues. CDR3: CASSEDKGIYGYTF. The DNA of the CDR3 is TGTGCCAGCAGTGAAGATAAGGGGATCTATGGCTACACCTTC.

The rearrangement joins TRBV29-1 to TRBJ2-1; 8 bases match TRBD1. This CDR3 region has 14 residues. Per germline, CDR1 SQVTM and CDR2 ANQGSEA. With V trimmed by 6 bases and J by 4 bases, 8 bases remained unmatched. This CDR3 is CSVARTGTYNEQFF. CDR3 coding DNA: TGCAGCGTCGCCCGGACAGGGACATACAATGAGCAGTTCTTC.

The chain links TRBV5-1 to TRBJ2-5; D might be TRBD2 (5 bases). With 1 base removed from V and 2 bases from J, the gap between germline ends came to 12 bases. In germline, CDR1 is SGHRS, CDR2 YFSETQ. The CDR3 extends over 15 amino acids. The CDR3 bases are TGCGCCAGCAGCTTGCAGAGCACTAGGCAAGAGACCCAGTACTTC. Translating it yields CASSLQSTRQETQYF. Looking up the rest from reference TRBV5-1 and TRBJ2-5 gives the full variable domain: KAGVTQTPRYLIKTRGQQVTLSCSPISGHRSVSWYQQTPGQGLQFLFEYFSETQRNKGNFPGRFSGRQFSNSRSEMNVSTLELGDSALYLCASSLQSTRQETQYFGPGTRLLVL.

This clone occurred a few times. The V and J genes are TRBV15 and TRBJ2-5; D remains unclear. Germline-derived CDR1 and CDR2 are LNHNV and YYDKDF (reference sequence). The ends were cut back, 5 bases at V and 1 base at J, with 5 bases in the middle. The CDR3 has 12 amino acids. Written as DNA, the CDR3 is TGTGCCACCAGCTGGCCCCAAGAGACCCAGTACTTC. Amino acid sequence: CATSWPQETQYF.

This clone came up a few times. The chain joins TRBV7-9 to TRBJ1-6; 7 positions match TRBD1. There are 16 residues in the CDR3. CDR1 is SEHNR and CDR2 is FQNEAQ in the germline V gene (reference sequence). Trimming cost V 1 base and J 10 bases; bases outside gene matches: 10. CDR3: CASSLGDSRAGSPLHF. The CDR3 DNA reads as TGTGCCAGCAGCTTAGGGGACAGCCGGGCAGGGTCACCCCTCCACTTT.

The chain links TRBV4-2 to TRBJ2-1, with TRBD2 identical over 14 bases. The trim removed 0 bases at V and 5 bases at J, leaving 3 bases unmatched. The CDR3 runs to 17 residues. CDR1 and CDR2 from the germline V gene are LGHNA and YNFKEQ. The CDR3 spells CASSQDTTSGGDNEQFF. Here the CDR3 DNA reads TGTGCCAGCAGCCAAGATACGACTAGCGGGGGGGACAATGAGCAGTTCTTC.

The chain employs TRBV5-1 and TRBJ1-3; TRBD1 agrees at 9 bases. J gave up 0 bases and V 1 base, and 5 bases lay outside the gene matches. This CDR3 is 17 amino acids long. Germline V gives CDR1 SGHRS, CDR2 YFSETQ. In DNA form, the CDR3 reads TGCGCCAGCAGCTTGACCCTGACAGGGGGCTCTGGAAACACCATATATTTT. Amino acid sequence: CASSLTLTGGSGNTIYF. Looking up the rest from reference TRBV5-1 and TRBJ1-3 gives the full variable domain: KAGVTQTPRYLIKTRGQQVTLSCSPISGHRSVSWYQQTPGQGLQFLFEYFSETQRNKGNFPGRFSGRQFSNSRSEMNVSTLELGDSALYLCASSLTLTGGSGNTIYFGEGSWLTVV.

V gene TRBV6-1 combines with J gene TRBJ1-5; no reliable D call. Looked up from germline, CDR1 is MNHNS and CDR2 is SASEGT. The CDR3 has 13 residues. Between the trimmed V and J ends, which lost 7 bases and 3 bases, there was a span of 10 bases. This CDR3 is CASTVQNNQPQHF. The DNA for the CDR3 is TGTGCCAGCACAGTCCAGAACAATCAGCCCCAGCATTTT.

This clone has only one observation. The chain recombines TRBV7-2 with TRBJ2-7; 8 bases are a match to TRBD2. With 5 bases clipped from V and 7 bases from J, the junction kept 7 bases outside the gene matches. The CDR3 is 13 residues long. Germline assignment: CDR1 SGHTA and CDR2 FQGNSA. The CDR3 nucleotides read TGTGCCAGCAGCCCTATAGCGGGGCGGGAGCAGTACGTC. Translation: CASSPIAGREQYV.

V gene TRBV10-3 combines with J gene TRBJ1-2; D remains unclear. The germline V gene has CDR1 ENHRY and CDR2 SYGVKD. The CDR3 has 16 amino acids. V shed 0 bases and J shed 0 bases, with 11 bases lying between them. CDR3 region: CAISESASPANYGYTF. The CDR3 region has the DNA TGTGCCATCAGTGAGTCCGCATCTCCAGCTAACTATGGCTACACCTTC.

The chain recombines TRBV5-1 with TRBJ1-1; 9 nucleotides line up with TRBD1. The J segment lost 11 bases and the V segment lost 3 bases, leaving 8 bases of the junction unmatched. Germline V gene lookup returns CDR1 SGHRS and CDR2 YFSETQ. This CDR3 has 13 residues. CDR3 nucleotide sequence: TGCGCCAGCAGCTCTGACAGGGGGTGGTTCGCTTTCTTT. Its translation is CASSSDRGWFAFF.

The chain has TRBV29-1 and TRBJ1-2; D unclear. Trimming removed 4 bases from V and 8 bases from J, with 11 bases in between. CDR3 length equals 11 residues. In germline, CDR1 is SQVTM, CDR2 ANQGSEA. CDR3 loop: CSVGQAGGYTF. The DNA for the CDR3 is TGCAGCGTTGGGCAGGCGGGCGGCTACACCTTC.

This sequence joins TRBV18 and TRBJ1-1; D unresolved. Germline lookup yields CDR1 KGHSH and CDR2 LQKENI. The germline V and J ends were trimmed by 7 bases and 1 base, with 10 bases remaining between them. This CDR3 contains 13 residues. The CDR3 region is CASFPTRNTEAFF. Here the CDR3 DNA reads TGTGCCAGCTTTCCAACCAGGAACACTGAAGCTTTCTTT.

This clone was picked up one time. This chain uses TRBV7-8 with TRBJ1-2, with 7 bases that match TRBD1. The junction had 13 bases not matched to a gene; V was cut back by 8 bases and J by 7 bases. CDR3 length equals 14 residues. Germline loops: CDR1 SGHVS, CDR2 FQNEAQ. The CDR3 region has the DNA TGTGCCAGCTCCCAGGGCAGGGGGTATAGTGGCTACACCTTC. It is translated as CASSQGRGYSGYTF.

This clone was counted a few times. The rearrangement uses TRBV18 and TRBJ2-1, with D perhaps matching TRBD1 (6 bases). Trimming left V 0 bases short and J 5 bases short, with 8 bases between. Per the germline V gene, CDR1 is KGHSH and CDR2 is LQKENI. The CDR3 length is 14 residues. The CDR3 coding sequence is TGTGCCAGCTCACCACCGAGACAGGACAATGAGCAGTTCTTC. Amino acids: CASSPPRQDNEQFF.

Here the CDR3 reads CASSLAGGNEQFF. In nucleotides, the CDR3 is TGCGCCAGCAGCTTGGCCGGGGGCAATGAGCAGTTCTTC. The chain has TRBV5-1 and TRBJ2-1; tentatively, D is TRBD2 (6 bases). Germline V gene lookup returns CDR1 SGHRS and CDR2 YFSETQ. CDR3 size: 13 residues. V was pared by 0 bases and J by 6 bases, with 7 bases between.